The 27 T cell receptor beta chains given below trace back to one sample, sequenced in a study of CD8+CD57+ T cells in acquired aplastic anemia. TCR beta VDJ and CDR3 were profiled, and genomic DNA was the template. TCRdb called the reads again in MiXCR, with one record for every CDR3 protein. The table includes about 210,000 distinct CDR3 sequences, approximately 57% detected once. Sequenced sample: sorted CD4+, CD8+, or CD8+CD57+ T cells (not recorded which) from PBMCs. The receptors were gathered from a human donor in good health.

The chain links TRBV7-6 to TRBJ1-1; unclear D gene. The CDR3 has 11 amino acids. Trimming cost V 5 bases and J 10 bases, with 11 bases left between them. Germline assignment: CDR1 SGHVS and CDR2 FNYEAQ. CDR3 bases: TGTGCCAGCAGCGATGGTCACGGAGCTTTCTTT. This encodes CASSDGHGAFF.

At least ten counts were recorded for this clonotype. The rearrangement joins TRBV20-1 to TRBJ2-3; 7 nucleotides line up with TRBD2. Germline V gene lookup returns CDR1 DFQATT and CDR2 SNEGSKA (reference sequence). The trim removed 0 bases at V and 0 bases at J, leaving 6 bases unmatched. CDR3 length: 16 residues. The CDR3 DNA is TGCAGTGCTAGAGAGTCTAGCGGAGCTAGCACAGATACGCAGTATTTT. This sequence encodes CSARESSGASTDTQYF.

At least ten counts were recorded for this clonotype. The rearrangement uses TRBV2 and TRBJ2-7, with D maybe TRBD2 (6 bases). V was pared by 3 bases and J by 3 bases, with 12 bases between. Per germline, CDR1 SNHLY and CDR2 FYNNEI. The CDR3 totals 14 residues. DNA of the CDR3: TGTGCCAGCAGTGACCCACTAGCTTTCTACGAGCAGTACTTC. Protein product: CASSDPLAFYEQYF.

This clonotype was counted ten times or more. CDR3 residues: CASSDRRTEAFF. The CDR3 DNA reads TGTGCCAGCAGTGACCGACGGACTGAAGCTTTCTTT. The chain joins TRBV2 to TRBJ1-1; D gene uncertain. V gave up 3 bases and J gave up 5 bases, with 7 bases separating them. The germline V gene encodes CDR1 SNHLY and CDR2 FYNNEI. CDR3 length: 12 residues.

This clonotype was counted at least ten times. V usage is TRBV11-2 and J usage is TRBJ2-7; D is possibly TRBD2 (6 bases). Germline CDR1 is SGHAT and CDR2 is FQNNGV. Deletions cut 7 bases from V and 0 bases from J, with 13 bases between. This CDR3 is built from 14 residues. CDR3 protein: CASTSGGNSYEQYF. The CDR3 bases are TGTGCCAGCACCTCAGGCGGGAACTCCTACGAGCAGTACTTC.

Only a few counts were recorded for this clonotype. The chain combines TRBV6-6 with TRBJ2-1; D possibly corresponds to TRBD2 (6 bases). Germline lookup yields CDR1 MNHNY and CDR2 SVGAGI (reference sequence). Trimming took off 0 bases at V and 3 bases at J, with 18 bases between the two ends. This CDR3 has 18 amino acids. The CDR3 region is CASSYSNLGRTSYNEQFF. The CDR3 coding sequence is TGTGCCAGCAGTTACTCGAATCTCGGGAGAACGAGCTACAATGAGCAGTTCTTC.

Note on this clonotype: The germline gene is not matched at one end of the junction; a read error may be the cause. This chain's CDR3 is CTSSQDLGVSIYGYTF. As DNA, the CDR3 is TGTACCAGCAGCCAAGATTTGGGGGTTTCAATTTATGGCTACACCTTC. This chain connects TRBV14 to TRBJ1-2; the D gene is possibly TRBD1 (5 bases). This CDR3 contains 16 residues. Germline V lookup: CDR1 SGHDN, CDR2 FVKESK.

This clonotype was counted between two and nine times. The chain employs TRBV6-5 and TRBJ2-7, with unresolved D. The DNA end is more similar to TRBJ2-5, so the J call may be wrong. The germline CDR1 and CDR2 sequences are MNHEY and SVGAGI. CDR3 size: 13 residues. The CDR3: CASSSGNQETQYF. In DNA form, the CDR3 reads TGTGCCAGCAGTTCGGGTAACCAAGAGACCCAGTACTTC.

This clonotype was detected many times. V gene TRBV5-1 combines with J gene TRBJ2-7, with TRBD1 identical over 9 bases. V gave up 4 bases and J gave up 3 bases; unmatched junction bases: 11. Germline assignment: CDR1 SGHRS and CDR2 YFSETQ. CDR3 length: 16 residues. DNA for the CDR3: TGCGCCAGCAGCCCGGCACCCGGGACAGGGATCTACGAGCAGTACTTC. Encoded protein: CASSPAPGTGIYEQYF.

In this sample, this clonotype turned up many times. The rearrangement uses TRBV2 and TRBJ1-6; 7 bases fit TRBD1. Germline V gives CDR1 SNHLY, CDR2 FYNNEI. V dropped 0 bases and J dropped 9; count of bases not matched to a gene: 5. The CDR3 runs 15 residues. The CDR3 DNA is TGTGCCAGCAGTGAAGCGGGGCAGGGGGTTTCACCCCTCCACTTT. Translated, it gives CASSEAGQGVSPLHF. The complete variable domain, with remaining parts taken from reference TRBV2 and TRBJ1-6, reads EPEVTQTPSHQVTQMGQEVILRCVPISNHLYFYWYRQILGQKVEFLVSFYNNEISEKSEIFDDQFSVERPDGSNFTLKIRSTKLEDSAMYFCASSEAGQGVSPLHFGNGTRLTVT.

V usage is TRBV20-1 and J usage is TRBJ1-2, with 10 bases fitting TRBD1. Germline values: CDR1 DFQATT, CDR2 SNEGSKA (reference sequence). The V segment lost 5 bases and the J segment 4 bases; nucleotides outside the gene matches: 16. The CDR3 runs to 17 residues. The CDR3 DNA follows: TGCAGTGCTTACCCCGGGACAGGGGAGTTGATTGCCTATGGCTACACCTTC. Amino acids: CSAYPGTGELIAYGYTF.

The V call is TRBV29-1, the J call TRBJ2-1; D tentatively fits TRBD1 or TRBD2 (5 bases each). CDR1 and CDR2 (germline): SQVTM, ANQGSEA. This CDR3 comprises 14 residues. Between the trimmed V and J ends, which lost 1 base and 3 bases, there was a span of 10 bases. CDR3 coding DNA: TGCAGCGTTGAAGGCAGGGACGTCTACAATGAGCAGTTCTTC. Translation gives CSVEGRDVYNEQFF.

This clonotype was picked up many times. This chain connects TRBV5-8 to TRBJ2-5; D is ambiguous. CDR3 size: 12 residues. The V gene's germline CDR1 is SGHTS and CDR2 YDEGEE. Trimming stripped 5 bases from V and 2 bases from J, with 7 bases between. The CDR3 nucleotides read TGTGCCAGCAGTGGGTGGCAAGAGACCCAGTACTTC. Translation: CASSGWQETQYF.

This clonotype has more than one count but fewer than ten. This chain connects TRBV19 to TRBJ1-1, with D perhaps matching TRBD1 (5 bases). V was clipped by 2 bases and J by 0 bases, with 10 bases between them. This CDR3 spans 15 amino acids. Germline lookup yields CDR1 LNHDA and CDR2 SQIVND (reference sequence). The CDR3 loop reads CASSIRRGVNTEAFF. CDR3 nucleotide sequence: TGTGCCAGTAGTATAAGGCGGGGGGTGAACACTGAAGCTTTCTTT.

The rearrangement links TRBV5-1 to TRBJ2-2; no reliable D call. CDR1 and CDR2 (germline): SGHRS, YFSETQ. V was pared by 0 bases and J by 6 bases, with 6 bases between. The CDR3 has 13 residues. CDR3 coding DNA: TGCGCCAGCAGCTTGGGTTGGGCCGGGGAGCTGTTTTTT. Protein sequence: CASSLGWAGELFF.

The rearrangement links TRBV15 to TRBJ2-1, with D perhaps TRBD1 (5 bases). With 1 base removed from V and 4 bases from J, the gap between germline ends came to 5 bases. Germline V gives CDR1 LNHNV, CDR2 YYDKDF (reference sequence). The CDR3 is made up of 13 amino acids. CDR3 sequence reads: CATSRGQYNEQFF. The DNA of the CDR3 is TGTGCCACCAGCAGAGGACAGTACAATGAGCAGTTCTTC.

The sample holds many counts of this clonotype. The chain couples TRBV20-1 to TRBJ2-5; 7 nucleotides align to TRBD2. This CDR3 has 14 residues. Germline V gene sequence: CDR1 DFQATT, CDR2 SNEGSKA (reference sequence). The ends lost 6 bases at V and 2 bases at J; junction bases unmatched: 9. The CDR3 reads CSAPGGGGQETQYF. In DNA, the CDR3 is TGCAGTGCCCCTGGGGGGGGGGGACAAGAGACCCAGTACTTC.

This clonotype was seen a single time. The chain couples TRBV7-8 to TRBJ2-5, with a weak D call TRBD2 (7 bases). This CDR3 has 14 amino acids. Germline CDR1 reads SGHVS; CDR2 reads FQNEAQ. Between the trimmed V and J ends, which lost 5 bases and 4 bases, there was a span of 14 bases. The CDR3: CASSPEGGRETQYF. Here the CDR3 DNA reads TGTGCCAGCAGCCCAGAGGGGGGGAGAGAGACCCAGTACTTC.

This clonotype was seen many times. This chain connects TRBV7-9 to TRBJ2-7, with 9 bases fitting TRBD2. The CDR3 runs to 15 residues. With V trimmed by 1 base and J by 2 bases, 3 bases remained unmatched. CDR1 SEHNR and CDR2 FQNEAQ come from the germline V gene (reference sequence). CDR3 bases: TGTGCCAGCAGCTTAGACCCTAGCGGGACCTACGAGCAGTACTTC. It encodes CASSLDPSGTYEQYF.

The rearrangement links TRBV2 to TRBJ1-2; D is ambiguous. Germline values: CDR1 SNHLY, CDR2 FYNNEI. The CDR3 contains 12 residues. V was shortened by 7 bases and J by 8 bases, with 14 bases between the two germline ends. CDR3 coding DNA: TGTGCCAGCACCCTGGGGTCGGGAGGCTACACCTTC. It is translated as CASTLGSGGYTF. Drawing the rest from reference TRBV2 and TRBJ1-2, the complete variable domain is EPEVTQTPSHQVTQMGQEVILRCVPISNHLYFYWYRQILGQKVEFLVSFYNNEISEKSEIFDDQFSVERPDGSNFTLKIRSTKLEDSAMYFCASTLGSGGYTFGSGTRLTVV.

V usage is TRBV13 and J usage is TRBJ2-3; weak D call: TRBD2 (5 bases). The CDR3 has 13 amino acids. Between the trimmed V and J ends, which lost 1 base and 9 bases, there was a span of 11 bases. CDR1 is PRHDT, CDR2 FYEKMQ, per germline (reference sequence). CDR3 protein: CASSLVRGGTQYF. The DNA of the CDR3 is TGTGCCAGCAGCTTAGTTCGAGGAGGCACGCAGTATTTT. Together with reference TRBV13 and TRBJ2-3, the CDR3 gives the full variable domain: AAGVIQSPRHLIKEKRETATLKCYPIPRHDTVYWYQQGPGQDPQFLISFYEKMQSDKGSIPDRFSAQQFSDYHSELNMSSLELGDSALYFCASSLVRGGTQYFGPGTRLTVL.

J is TRBJ2-3 and V is TRBV12-3 or TRBV12-4; D is unresolved. This CDR3 spans 13 amino acids. The V and J ends lost 2 bases and 5 bases respectively, with 8 bases between them. The CDR3 loop reads CASSLKAVDTQYF. The CDR3 nucleotides are TGTGCCAGCAGTTTAAAGGCAGTAGATACGCAGTATTTT.

With respect to this clonotype: This may be a read error, as it is one base from a much larger clone. The rearrangement links TRBV5-8 to TRBJ2-5, with D possibly TRBD1 on 6 matching bases. The germline CDR1 and CDR2 sequences are SGHTS and YDEGEE. The CDR3 spans 15 residues. V was cut by 0 bases and J by 6 bases, with 15 bases left in between. CDR3 sequence (DNA): TGTGCCAGCAGCTTGGCCATGGGGGCAGGGCAGACCCAGTACTTC. Protein sequence: CASSLAMGAGQTQYF.

J is TRBJ2-3 and V is TRBV15; D uncertain. CDR1 and CDR2 (germline): LNHNV, YYDKDF (reference sequence). The CDR3 loop spans 14 amino acids. Trimming cost V 1 base and J 5 bases, with 10 bases left between them. CDR3 DNA: TGTGCCACCAGCAGAGTAGGGTCGATAGATACGCAGTATTTT. As protein: CATSRVGSIDTQYF.

The chain couples TRBV7-3 to TRBJ2-3; 8 bases align to TRBD2. CDR1 and CDR2 (germline): SGHTA, FQGTGA. The CDR3 totals 16 residues. V was clipped by 5 bases and J by 5 bases; unmatched bases: 12. The CDR3 region has the DNA TGTGCCAGCAGCGCCAGTGGCGGGAGGACCGGAGATACGCAGTATTTT. Translated, it gives CASSASGGRTGDTQYF.

The V and J genes are TRBV20-1 and TRBJ1-1; TRBD1 matches 8 bases. There are 14 residues in the CDR3. Germline V CDR1 and CDR2: DFQATT, SNEGSKA (reference sequence). V was pared by 5 bases and J by 0 bases, with 5 bases of the junction left unmatched. The CDR3 region has the DNA TGCAGTGCTCAGGACAGGGCGTTGAACACTGAAGCTTTCTTT. This encodes CSAQDRALNTEAFF.

This clonotype has more than one count but fewer than ten. The gene calls are TRBV6-6 and TRBJ2-1; unclear D gene. Germline CDR1 and CDR2: MNHNY and SVGAGI (reference sequence). The CDR3 runs to 13 residues. Trimming removed 9 bases at V and 0 bases at J, with 9 bases between. The CDR3 spells CASQQGSYNEQFF. In DNA form, the CDR3 reads TGTGCCAGTCAACAAGGCTCCTACAATGAGCAGTTCTTC.